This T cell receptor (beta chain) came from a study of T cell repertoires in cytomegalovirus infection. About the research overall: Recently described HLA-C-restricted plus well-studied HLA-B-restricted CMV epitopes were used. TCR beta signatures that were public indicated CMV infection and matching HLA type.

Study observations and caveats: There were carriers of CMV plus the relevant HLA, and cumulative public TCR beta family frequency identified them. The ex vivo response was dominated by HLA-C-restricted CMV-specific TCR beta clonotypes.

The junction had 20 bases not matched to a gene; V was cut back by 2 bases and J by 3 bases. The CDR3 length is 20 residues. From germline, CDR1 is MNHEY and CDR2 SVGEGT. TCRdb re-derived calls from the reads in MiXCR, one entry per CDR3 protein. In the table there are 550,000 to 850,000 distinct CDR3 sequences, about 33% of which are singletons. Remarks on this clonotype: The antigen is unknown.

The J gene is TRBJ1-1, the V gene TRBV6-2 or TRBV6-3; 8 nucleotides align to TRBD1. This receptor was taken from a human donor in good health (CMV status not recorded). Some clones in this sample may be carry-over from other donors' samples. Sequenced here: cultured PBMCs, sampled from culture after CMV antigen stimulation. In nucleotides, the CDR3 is TGTGCCAGCAGTTACAGGGCGCAACTGGACAGGGCAATTAGGGACACTGAAGCTTTCTTT. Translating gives CASSYRAQLDRAIRDTEAFF.